The 16 T cell receptor beta chains in this list originate from one sample, sequenced in a study of shared clonotypes between healthy human individuals. Profiled with immunoSEQ multiplex PCR; TCRdb holds only in-frame clones, not every one. This repertoire shows 2 million to 2.5 million clones, under 97% found once; its top ten account for around 0.13%. Sequenced: naive CD4+ T cells sorted from blood. The subset was: CD45RA+ positively selected. The receptors were sampled from a man between 18 and 35 years old in good health.

The chain joins TRBV6-1 to TRBJ2-1; D is uncertain. The V gene's germline CDR1 is MNHNS and CDR2 SASEGT. The CDR3 is 14 amino acids. The ends were cut back, 2 bases at V and 1 base at J, with 6 bases in the middle. The CDR3 DNA is TGTGCCAGCAGTGAAACAGTGTCCTACAATGAGCAGTTCTTC. Translation gives CASSETVSYNEQFF.

The J gene is TRBJ1-3, the V gene TRBV6-6; D is unclear. Deletions cut 2 bases from V and 8 bases from J, with 7 bases between. The CDR3 spans 12 residues. Per germline, CDR1 MNHNY and CDR2 SVGAGI (reference sequence). The CDR3 DNA follows: TGTGCCAGCAGTTACCATCGGGACACCATATATTTT. It translates to CASSYHRDTIYF.

The rearrangement joins TRBV6-5 to TRBJ2-1; D perhaps matches TRBD1 (7 bases). Germline V gene lookup returns CDR1 MNHEY and CDR2 SVGAGI. The length of the CDR3 is 15 residues. The V end lost 7 bases, the J end lost 7 bases, and 20 bases lay between the germline ends. The CDR3 sequence is CASTKTGLGRNEQFF. The CDR3 coding sequence is TGTGCCAGCACCAAGACAGGGTTGGGGAGGAATGAGCAGTTCTTC.

As to this clone: Other nucleotide sequences from this sample produce the same CDR3. This chain joins TRBV6-6 and TRBJ1-2; TRBD1 aligns across 9 bases. CDR3 length equals 14 residues. Germline V gene lookup returns CDR1 MNHNY and CDR2 SVGAGI (reference sequence). Unmatched junction bases numbered 6, after V lost 4 bases and J lost 6 bases. The CDR3: CASSSPDRGDGYTF. As DNA, the CDR3 is TGTGCCAGCAGTTCCCCCGACAGGGGGGATGGCTACACCTTC.

The chain joins TRBV10-3 to TRBJ1-6; TRBD1 matches 12 bases. V was pared by 2 bases and J by 10 bases, with 12 bases of the junction left unmatched. The CDR3 runs to 18 residues. The germline CDR1 and CDR2 sequences are ENHRY and SYGVKD. CDR3 bases: TGTGCCATCAGTGAGAACCCGCGGGACAGGGGGCAAAAATCACCCCTCCACTTT. It encodes CAISENPRDRGQKSPLHF.

This chain links TRBV30 with TRBJ1-6; unclear D gene. V was pared by 4 bases and J by 10 bases, with 20 bases between. Germline lookup yields CDR1 GTSNPN and CDR2 SVGIG (reference sequence). This CDR3 contains 15 residues. CDR3 protein: CAWKTRRSRLSPLHF. The DNA for the CDR3 is TGTGCCTGGAAAACGAGGAGGAGCCGTTTGTCACCCCTCCACTTT.

J is TRBJ1-1 and V is TRBV5-4; 11 bases are a match to TRBD1. Germline V gives CDR1 SGHNT, CDR2 YYREEE (reference sequence). Trimming cost V 3 bases and J 4 bases; bases outside gene matches: 8. CDR3 length: 16 amino acids. DNA for the CDR3: TGTGCCAGCAGCTGGGGACAGGGGGGGCAAGCCACTGAAGCTTTCTTT. Translated: CASSWGQGGQATEAFF.

V and J are TRBV7-3 and TRBJ2-3, with 10 positions matching TRBD2. The V and J ends lost 5 bases and 5 bases, in that order; junction bases with no gene match: 7. CDR3 size: 15 residues. The germline CDR1 and CDR2 sequences are SGHTA and FQGTGA. CDR3 residues: CASSPSGGAQDTQYF. CDR3 sequence (DNA): TGTGCCAGCAGCCCCAGCGGGGGGGCCCAAGATACGCAGTATTTT.

The rearrangement uses TRBV18 and TRBJ2-7, with a weak D call TRBD2 (6 bases). The V gene lost 6 bases and the J gene lost 0 bases, with 15 bases spanning the gap. Germline assignment: CDR1 KGHSH and CDR2 LQKENI. This CDR3 is 15 amino acids long. The CDR3 sequence: CASSRGLPSSYEQYF. The CDR3 DNA reads TGTGCCAGCTCCCGGGGACTGCCTAGCTCCTACGAGCAGTACTTC.

The chain couples TRBV5-4 to TRBJ2-6, with 10 positions matching TRBD1. With V trimmed by 4 bases and J by 1 base, 14 bases remained unmatched. The CDR3 totals 20 residues. Per the germline V gene, CDR1 is SGHNT and CDR2 is YYREEE (reference sequence). The CDR3 region is CASSPSLGTGDPSGANVLTF. CDR3 sequence (DNA): TGTGCCAGCAGCCCCTCTCTCGGGACAGGGGACCCTTCTGGGGCCAACGTCCTGACTTTC.

This clone was found a few times. The CDR3: CASISGQGAGQPQHF. CDR3 in DNA: TGTGCCAGTATAAGCGGGCAGGGGGCGGGTCAGCCCCAGCATTTT. V usage is TRBV19 and J usage is TRBJ1-5, with 8 bases matching TRBD1. The ends lost 7 bases at V and 6 bases at J; junction bases unmatched: 11. Germline assignment: CDR1 LNHDA and CDR2 SQIVND (reference sequence). This CDR3 has 15 amino acids.

J is TRBJ2-2 and V is TRBV5-4; D ambiguous. This CDR3 is built from 13 residues. Trimming removed 5 bases from V and 7 bases from J, with 12 bases in between. The germline V gene encodes CDR1 SGHNT and CDR2 YYREEE (reference sequence). The CDR3 bases are TGTGCCAGCAGACTAAGGGAAAACGGGGAGCTGTTTTTT. Its translation is CASRLRENGELFF.

This clone was seen a single time. The chain links TRBV7-2 to TRBJ1-5; a weak D match, TRBD1 (5 bases). The germline V and J ends were trimmed by 4 bases and 0 bases, with 10 bases remaining between them. This CDR3 comprises 15 residues. Germline CDR1 and CDR2: SGHTA and FQGNSA. CDR3 amino acids: CASSSQAYSNQPQHF. The CDR3 region has the DNA TGTGCCAGCAGCTCACAGGCCTATAGCAATCAGCCCCAGCATTTT.

This chain uses TRBV27 with TRBJ1-1; D is unclear. Trimming shortened V by 7 bases and J by 0 bases, and 15 bases separated the two germline ends. The CDR3 covers 15 residues. CDR1 and CDR2 from the germline V gene are MNHEY and SMNVEV (reference sequence). CDR3 sequence reads: CASKRSQVLNTEAFF. CDR3 DNA sequence: TGTGCCAGCAAACGTAGCCAGGTGCTGAACACTGAAGCTTTCTTT.

The CDR3 reads CASSLGQGKGSYNEQFF. DNA of the CDR3: TGTGCCAGCAGCTTGGGGCAGGGGAAGGGCTCCTACAATGAGCAGTTCTTC. This chain connects TRBV5-6 to TRBJ2-1; tentative D call: TRBD1 (6 bases). V was pared by 0 bases and J by 0 bases, with 13 bases between. Germline loops: CDR1 SGHDT, CDR2 YYEEEE. The CDR3 is made up of 17 amino acids.

The chain joins TRBV30 to TRBJ2-3; tentatively, D is TRBD1 or TRBD2 (7 bases each). CDR1 and CDR2 (germline): GTSNPN, SVGIG (reference sequence). The CDR3 is 13 amino acids. Trimming cost V 3 bases and J 6 bases, with 13 bases left between them. The CDR3 DNA follows: TGTGCCTGGAGAGCCAGGGGGGGGGATACGCAGTATTTT. Amino acid sequence: CAWRARGGDTQYF. Drawing the rest from reference TRBV30 and TRBJ2-3, the complete variable domain is SQTIHQWPATLVQPVGSPLSLECTVEGTSNPNLYWYRQAAGRGLQLLFYSVGIGQISSEVPQNLSASRPQDRQFILSSKKLLLSDSGFYLCAWRARGGDTQYFGPGTRLTVL.